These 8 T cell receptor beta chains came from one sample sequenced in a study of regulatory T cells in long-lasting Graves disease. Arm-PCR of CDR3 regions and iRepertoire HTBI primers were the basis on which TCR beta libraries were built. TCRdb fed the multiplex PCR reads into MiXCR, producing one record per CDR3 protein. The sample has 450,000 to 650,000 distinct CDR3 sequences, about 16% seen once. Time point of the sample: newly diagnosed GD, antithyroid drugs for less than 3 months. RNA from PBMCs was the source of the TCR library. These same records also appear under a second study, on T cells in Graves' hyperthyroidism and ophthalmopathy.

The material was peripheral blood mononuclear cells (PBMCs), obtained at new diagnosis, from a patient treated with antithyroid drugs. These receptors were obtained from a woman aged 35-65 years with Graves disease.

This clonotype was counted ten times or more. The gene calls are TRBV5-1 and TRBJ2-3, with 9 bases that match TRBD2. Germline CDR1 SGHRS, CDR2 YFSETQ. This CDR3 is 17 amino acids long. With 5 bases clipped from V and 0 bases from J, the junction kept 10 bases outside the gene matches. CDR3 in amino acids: CASRESAGGPSTDTQYF. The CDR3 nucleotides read TGCGCCAGCAGAGAGTCGGCGGGGGGGCCCAGCACAGATACGCAGTATTTT.

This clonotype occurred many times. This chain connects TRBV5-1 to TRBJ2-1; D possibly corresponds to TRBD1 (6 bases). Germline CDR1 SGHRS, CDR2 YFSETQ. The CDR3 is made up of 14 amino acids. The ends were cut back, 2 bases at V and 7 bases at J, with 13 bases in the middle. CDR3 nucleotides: TGCGCCAGCAGCTTCGGCGGCAGGGGAAATGAGCAGTTCTTC. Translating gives CASSFGGRGNEQFF.

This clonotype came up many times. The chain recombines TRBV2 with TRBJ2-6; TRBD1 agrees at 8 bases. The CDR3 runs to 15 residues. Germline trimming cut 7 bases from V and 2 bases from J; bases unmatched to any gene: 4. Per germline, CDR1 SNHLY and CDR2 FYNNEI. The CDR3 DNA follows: TGTGCCAGCACCGGACAGGGAACTGGGGCCAACGTCCTGACTTTC. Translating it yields CASTGQGTGANVLTF.

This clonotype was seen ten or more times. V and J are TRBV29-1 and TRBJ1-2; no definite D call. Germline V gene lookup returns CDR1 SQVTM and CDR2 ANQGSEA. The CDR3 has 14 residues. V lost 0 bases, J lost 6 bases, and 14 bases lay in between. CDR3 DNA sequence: TGCAGCGTTGAAGATCCGGCGAAGGGTAATGGCTACACCTTC. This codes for CSVEDPAKGNGYTF.

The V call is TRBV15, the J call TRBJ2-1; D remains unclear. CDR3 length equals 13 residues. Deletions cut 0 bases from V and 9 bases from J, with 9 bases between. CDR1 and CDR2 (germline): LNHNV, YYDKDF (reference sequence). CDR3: CATSRDETLEQFF. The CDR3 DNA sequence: TGTGCCACCAGCAGAGATGAGACTCTTGAGCAGTTCTTC.

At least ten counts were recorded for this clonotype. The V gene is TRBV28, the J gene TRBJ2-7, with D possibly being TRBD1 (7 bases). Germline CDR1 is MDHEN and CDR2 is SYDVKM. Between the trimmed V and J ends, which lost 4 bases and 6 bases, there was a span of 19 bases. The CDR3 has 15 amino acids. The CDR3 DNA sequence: TGTGCCAGCAGTTCCCCCGACAGGGTGGGAGGCGAGCAGTACTTC. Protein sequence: CASSSPDRVGGEQYF.

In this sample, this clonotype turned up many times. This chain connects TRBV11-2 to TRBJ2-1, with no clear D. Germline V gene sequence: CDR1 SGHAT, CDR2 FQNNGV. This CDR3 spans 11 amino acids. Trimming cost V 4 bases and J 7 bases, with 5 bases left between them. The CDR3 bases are TGTGCCAGCAGCTCTTTTAATGAGCAGTTCTTC. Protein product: CASSSFNEQFF.

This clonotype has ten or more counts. CDR3 DNA sequence: TGCGCCAGCAGCTGGGGGGCGGCTATGAACACTGAAGCTTTCTTT. Translation gives CASSWGAAMNTEAFF. The chain couples TRBV5-1 to TRBJ1-1, with a possible D match to TRBD1 (6 bases). Trimming removed 3 bases from V and 0 bases from J, with 12 bases in between. Germline assignment: CDR1 SGHRS and CDR2 YFSETQ. This CDR3 has 15 residues.